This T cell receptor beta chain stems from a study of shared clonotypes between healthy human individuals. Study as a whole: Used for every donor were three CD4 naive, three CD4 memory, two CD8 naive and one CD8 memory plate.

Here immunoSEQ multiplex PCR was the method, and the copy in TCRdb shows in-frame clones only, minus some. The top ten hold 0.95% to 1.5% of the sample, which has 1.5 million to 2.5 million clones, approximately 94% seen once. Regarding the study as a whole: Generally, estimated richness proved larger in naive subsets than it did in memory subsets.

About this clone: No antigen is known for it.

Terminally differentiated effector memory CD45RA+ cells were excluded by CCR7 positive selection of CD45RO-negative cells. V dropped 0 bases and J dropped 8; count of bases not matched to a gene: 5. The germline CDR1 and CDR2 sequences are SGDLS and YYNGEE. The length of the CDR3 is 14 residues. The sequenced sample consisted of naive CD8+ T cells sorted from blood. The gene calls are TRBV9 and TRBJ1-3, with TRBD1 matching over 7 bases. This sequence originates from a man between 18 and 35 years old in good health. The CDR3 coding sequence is TGTGCCAGCAGCGTAGGAGACAGGGAGGACACCATATATTTT. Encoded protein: CASSVGDREDTIYF.